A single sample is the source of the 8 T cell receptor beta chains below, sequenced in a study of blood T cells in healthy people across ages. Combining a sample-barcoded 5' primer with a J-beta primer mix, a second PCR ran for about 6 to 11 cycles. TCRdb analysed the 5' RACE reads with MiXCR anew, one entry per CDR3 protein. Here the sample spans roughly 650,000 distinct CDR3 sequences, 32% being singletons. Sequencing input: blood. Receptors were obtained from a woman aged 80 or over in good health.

CDR3 amino acids: CASSFSGATYEQYF. The CDR3 DNA reads TGCGCCAGCAGCTTCTCGGGAGCTACCTACGAGCAGTACTTC. V and J are TRBV5-1 and TRBJ2-7, with D tentatively TRBD2 (6 bases). The length of the CDR3 is 14 residues. The V gene's germline CDR1 is SGHRS and CDR2 YFSETQ. The V end lost 2 bases, the J end lost 2 bases, and 11 bases lay between the germline ends.

As DNA, the CDR3 is TGTGCCAGCAGCTTCCGGAGAGATGACACAGATACGCAGTATTTT. This translates into CASSFRRDDTDTQYF. This rearrangement joins TRBV5-5 to TRBJ2-3; no clear D. V shed 2 bases and J shed 2 bases, with 12 bases lying between them. Germline-derived CDR1 and CDR2 are SGHKS and YYEKEE (reference sequence). This CDR3 is 15 amino acids long.

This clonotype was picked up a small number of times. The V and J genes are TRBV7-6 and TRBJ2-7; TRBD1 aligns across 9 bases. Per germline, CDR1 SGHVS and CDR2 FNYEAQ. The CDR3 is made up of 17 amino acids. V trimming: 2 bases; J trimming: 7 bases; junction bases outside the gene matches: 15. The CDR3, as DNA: TGTGCCAGCAGCTTAACCCATGGGGACAGGGTCTGGGGAGAGCAGTACTTC. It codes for CASSLTHGDRVWGEQYF.

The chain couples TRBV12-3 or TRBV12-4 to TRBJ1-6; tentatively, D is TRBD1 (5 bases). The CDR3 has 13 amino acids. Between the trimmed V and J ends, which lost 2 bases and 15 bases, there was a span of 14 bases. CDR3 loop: CASSLRGPEGLHF. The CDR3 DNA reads TGTGCCAGCAGTTTACGGGGCCCTGAGGGCCTCCACTTT.

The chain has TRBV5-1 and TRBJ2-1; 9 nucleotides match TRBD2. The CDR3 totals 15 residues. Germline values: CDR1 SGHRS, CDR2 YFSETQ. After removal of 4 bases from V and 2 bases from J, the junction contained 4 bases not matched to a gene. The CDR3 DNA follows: TGCGCCAGCAGCATACTAGCGGGCGCCTACAATGAGCAGTTCTTC. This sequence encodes CASSILAGAYNEQFF.

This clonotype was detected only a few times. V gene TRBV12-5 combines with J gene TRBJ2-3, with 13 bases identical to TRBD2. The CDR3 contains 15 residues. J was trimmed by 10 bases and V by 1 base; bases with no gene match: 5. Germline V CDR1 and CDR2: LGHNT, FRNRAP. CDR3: CASGLELAGGAPQYF. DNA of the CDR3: TGTGCTAGTGGTTTGGAACTAGCGGGGGGGGCTCCGCAGTATTTT.

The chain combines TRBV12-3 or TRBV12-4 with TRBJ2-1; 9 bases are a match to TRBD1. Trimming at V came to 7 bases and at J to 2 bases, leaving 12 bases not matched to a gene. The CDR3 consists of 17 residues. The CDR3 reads CASTSGTGRVPYNEQFF. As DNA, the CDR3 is TGTGCCAGCACCTCCGGGACAGGGAGGGTCCCCTACAATGAGCAGTTCTTC.

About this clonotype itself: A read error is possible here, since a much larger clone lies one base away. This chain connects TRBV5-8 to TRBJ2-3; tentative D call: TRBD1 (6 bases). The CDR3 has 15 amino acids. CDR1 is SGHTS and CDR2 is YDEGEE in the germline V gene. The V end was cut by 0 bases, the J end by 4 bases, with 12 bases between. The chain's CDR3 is CASSLGQALADTQYF. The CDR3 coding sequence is TGTGCCAGCAGCTTGGGACAGGCTCTCGCAGATACGCAGTATTTT.